These 23 T cell receptor beta chains were sequenced from one sample in a study of blood T cell repertoires in COVID-19. TCRdb's copy holds only in-frame clones and misses some; the assay was immunoSEQ multiplex PCR. The repertoire has roughly 330,000 clones, roughly 86% of them found once; the top ten carry approximately 9.4%. Input material: peripheral blood. The receptors originated from a man between 25 and 39 years old with COVID-19, enrolled during active disease.

This chain uses TRBV9 with TRBJ2-1; D possibly corresponds to TRBD2 (5 bases). Germline V CDR1 and CDR2: SGDLS, YYNGEE. Trimming removed 0 bases at V and 7 bases at J, with 17 bases between. This CDR3 is built from 16 residues. As DNA, the CDR3 is TGTGCCAGCAGCGTAGGGGTGGGAGAGGGCTGGAATGAGCAGTTCTTC. Protein sequence: CASSVGVGEGWNEQFF.

The chain joins TRBV10-3 to TRBJ2-7; 12 nucleotides match TRBD2. Trimming at V came to 4 bases and at J to 1 base, leaving 8 bases not matched to a gene. This CDR3 region has 17 residues. Germline V gene data show CDR1 as ENHRY and CDR2 as SYGVKD. Here the CDR3 reads CAISGASGGAASYEQYF. CDR3 DNA sequence: TGTGCCATCAGTGGGGCTAGCGGGGGGGCCGCATCCTACGAGCAGTACTTC.

The rearrangement joins TRBV19 to TRBJ2-2; TRBD2 matches 16 bases. With 2 bases clipped from V and 5 bases from J, the junction kept 5 bases outside the gene matches. This CDR3 contains 18 residues. Germline V gene sequence: CDR1 LNHDA, CDR2 SQIVND (reference sequence). CDR3 residues: CASSIWPGLAGGTGELFF. CDR3 DNA sequence: TGTGCCAGTAGTATATGGCCGGGACTAGCGGGAGGGACCGGGGAGCTGTTTTTT.

The CDR3 bases are TGCGCCAGCAGCTTGGGTACTAGCGGGACAGTGGAGACCCAGTACTTC. Translation gives CASSLGTSGTVETQYF. The J gene is TRBJ2-5, the V gene TRBV5-1; TRBD2 agrees at 10 bases. Looked up from germline, CDR1 is SGHRS and CDR2 is YFSETQ. The V gene end was trimmed by 0 bases and the J gene end by 5 bases; junction bases not matched to a gene: 7. The CDR3 is 16 amino acids.

The chain couples TRBV5-1 to TRBJ1-6, with 9 bases aligning to TRBD1. The CDR3 spans 17 residues. With 3 bases clipped from V and 9 bases from J, the junction kept 13 bases outside the gene matches. Germline loops: CDR1 SGHRS, CDR2 YFSETQ. As DNA, the CDR3 is TGCGCCAGCAGCTCCCAGGTCCGGGACAGGGTCGCTTCACCCCTCCACTTT. Translated: CASSSQVRDRVASPLHF.

The CDR3, as DNA: TGTGCCACCAGCGGGCGACTAGCGAGAGCGAGCACCGGGGAGCTGTTTTTT. This codes for CATSGRLARASTGELFF. V usage is TRBV15 and J usage is TRBJ2-2, with 8 nucleotides matching TRBD2. The germline CDR1 and CDR2 sequences are LNHNV and YYDKDF (reference sequence). The V and J ends lost 5 bases and 4 bases, in that order; junction bases with no gene match: 12. The CDR3 consists of 17 residues.

This chain joins TRBV11-2 and TRBJ2-7; TRBD1 matches 8 bases. The V gene end was trimmed by 1 base and the J gene end by 6 bases; junction bases not matched to a gene: 11. Germline-derived CDR1 and CDR2 are SGHAT and FQNNGV. The CDR3 runs 16 residues. CDR3 residues: CASSLVLRTGNGEQYF. The DNA for the CDR3 is TGTGCCAGCAGCTTAGTTCTTAGGACAGGGAACGGCGAGCAGTACTTC.

This chain joins TRBV5-1 and TRBJ1-3; TRBD1 is a possible D gene (6 bases). V dropped 4 bases and J dropped 3 bases, with 11 bases sitting between them. This CDR3 is 14 amino acids long. Germline V gene sequence: CDR1 SGHRS, CDR2 YFSETQ. The CDR3 spells CASSGGQYGNTIYF. The CDR3 nucleotides read TGCGCCAGCAGCGGTGGACAGTATGGAAACACCATATATTTT.

CDR3 sequence: CASSVDSNTEAFF. The DNA for the CDR3 is TGTGCCAGCAGCGTGGACAGTAACACTGAAGCTTTCTTT. V is TRBV7-3 and J is TRBJ1-1, with a weak D call TRBD1 (6 bases). CDR1 is SGHTA and CDR2 is FQGTGA in the germline V gene. The CDR3 runs to 13 residues. With 5 bases removed from V and 2 bases from J, the gap between germline ends came to 9 bases.

The chain uses TRBV19 and TRBJ1-6; D call uncertain. With 2 bases removed from V and 5 bases from J, the gap between germline ends came to 10 bases. Germline CDR1 is LNHDA and CDR2 is SQIVND (reference sequence). The CDR3 runs 15 residues. CDR3: CASSIKQTNNSPLHF. The DNA for the CDR3 is TGTGCCAGTAGTATAAAGCAAACGAATAATTCACCCCTCCACTTT.

This clone was counted a few times. The chain has TRBV19 and TRBJ2-7, with 9 bases aligning to TRBD1. The germline gives CDR1 LNHDA, CDR2 SQIVND (reference sequence). This CDR3 is built from 13 residues. CDR3: CATGGQGFYEQYF. Written as DNA, the CDR3 is TGTGCAACGGGGGGACAGGGCTTCTACGAGCAGTACTTC.

The V call is TRBV27, the J call TRBJ2-7; TRBD2 aligns across 7 bases. The germline CDR1 and CDR2 sequences are MNHEY and SMNVEV (reference sequence). The CDR3 spans 15 residues. V was clipped by 5 bases and J by 5 bases; unmatched bases: 12. The CDR3 sequence is CASSPAGLIGHEQYF. Written as DNA, the CDR3 is TGTGCCAGCAGTCCTGCGGGACTAATCGGCCACGAGCAGTACTTC.

The rearrangement uses TRBV7-8 and TRBJ1-5, with D possibly TRBD1 on 5 matching bases. Germline V gene lookup returns CDR1 SGHVS and CDR2 FQNEAQ. Trimming took off 6 bases at V and 3 bases at J, with 12 bases between the two ends. This CDR3 region has 14 residues. The chain's CDR3 is CASSWYRYNQPQHF. CDR3 bases: TGTGCCAGCAGTTGGTACAGGTACAATCAGCCCCAGCATTTT.

V gene TRBV7-9 combines with J gene TRBJ2-1, with no clear D. The germline CDR1 and CDR2 sequences are SEHNR and FQNEAQ (reference sequence). V shed 1 base and J shed 0 bases, with 10 bases lying between them. The CDR3 is 16 residues long. CDR3 sequence reads: CASSLGTLSSYNEQFF. The CDR3 DNA is TGTGCCAGCAGCTTAGGAACGCTGAGCTCCTACAATGAGCAGTTCTTC.

The V call is TRBV5-1, the J call TRBJ2-3; 9 bases agree with TRBD2. V dropped 0 bases and J dropped 4; count of bases not matched to a gene: 6. Germline CDR1 and CDR2: SGHRS and YFSETQ. The CDR3 is 16 residues long. The CDR3 loop is CASSLVPAGGPDTQYF. The CDR3 bases are TGCGCCAGCAGCTTGGTCCCCGCGGGAGGGCCAGATACGCAGTATTTT.

CDR3 in amino acids: CASSKFRRTGSTGELFF. Written as DNA, the CDR3 is TGTGCCAGCAGCAAATTTCGTAGGACAGGATCCACCGGGGAGCTGTTTTTT. The chain uses TRBV21-1 and TRBJ2-2; the table's D call TRBD1 went unverified against the DNA. TRBV21-1 is designated a pseudogene. This CDR3 has 17 residues.

The genes are TRBV11-2 and TRBJ1-2; 9 bases are a match to TRBD1. Germline-derived CDR1 and CDR2 are SGHAT and FQNNGV. The CDR3 extends over 14 amino acids. The V gene end was trimmed by 2 bases and the J gene end by 6 bases; junction bases not matched to a gene: 4. Written as DNA, the CDR3 is TGTGCCAGCAGCTTATGGGACAGGGAGGATGGCTACACCTTC. Translated: CASSLWDREDGYTF.

The chain carries TRBV27 and TRBJ1-5, with D perhaps TRBD1 (6 bases). The CDR3 is made up of 15 amino acids. CDR1 MNHEY and CDR2 SMNVEV come from the germline V gene (reference sequence). Trimming took off 6 bases at V and 0 bases at J, with 12 bases between the two ends. CDR3 DNA sequence: TGTGCCAGCAGCAACGGACAGACTAGCAATCAGCCCCAGCATTTT. As protein: CASSNGQTSNQPQHF.

This clone has a handful of counts. The chain uses TRBV18 and TRBJ2-5; 10 bases are shared with TRBD1. With V trimmed by 5 bases and J by 3 bases, 6 bases remained unmatched. There are 15 residues in the CDR3. Germline CDR1 and CDR2: KGHSH and LQKENI. CDR3 region: CASSAIGTGEETQYF. For the CDR3, the DNA is TGTGCCAGCTCAGCTATCGGGACAGGGGAAGAGACCCAGTACTTC.

CDR3 sequence: CASSQDSYSYNEQFF. DNA for the CDR3: TGCGCCAGCAGCCAAGATTCTTATTCCTACAATGAGCAGTTCTTC. The rearrangement joins TRBV4-3 to TRBJ2-1; D remains unclear. The CDR3 totals 15 residues. The germline CDR1 and CDR2 sequences are LGHNA and YSLEER. The V end was cut by 0 bases, the J end by 1 base, with 7 bases between.

The chain carries TRBV28 and TRBJ2-7; D uncertain. The germline V and J ends were trimmed by 10 bases and 0 bases, with 16 bases remaining between them. Germline V gene data show CDR1 as MDHEN and CDR2 as SYDVKM. This CDR3 spans 14 amino acids. CDR3 coding DNA: TGTGCCACCACCCTGTGGTCGGGCTCCTACGAGCAGTACTTC. It codes for CATTLWSGSYEQYF.

This chain joins TRBV12-5 and TRBJ2-7; D not certain. The V and J ends lost 6 bases and 0 bases respectively, with 12 bases between them. Germline V gene sequence: CDR1 LGHNT, CDR2 FRNRAP. The length of the CDR3 is 14 residues. The CDR3 spells CASGERGLSYEQYF. In nucleotides, the CDR3 is TGTGCTAGTGGCGAACGCGGCCTCTCCTACGAGCAGTACTTC. The entire variable domain, with the rest obtained from reference TRBV12-5 and TRBJ2-7, is as follows: DARVTQTPRHKVTEMGQEVTMRCQPILGHNTVFWYRQTMMQGLELLAYFRNRAPLDDSGMPKDRFSAEMPDATLATLKIQPSEPRDSAVYFCASGERGLSYEQYFGPGTRLTVT.

CDR3 amino acids: CASSLFGSSYEQYF. CDR3 nucleotide sequence: TGTGCCAGCAGCTTGTTCGGGAGCTCCTACGAGCAGTACTTC. This chain uses TRBV5-6 with TRBJ2-7, with D possibly TRBD2 on 6 matching bases. This CDR3 has 14 amino acids. V gave up 1 base and J gave up 0 bases, with 8 bases separating them. The germline V gene encodes CDR1 SGHDT and CDR2 YYEEEE.